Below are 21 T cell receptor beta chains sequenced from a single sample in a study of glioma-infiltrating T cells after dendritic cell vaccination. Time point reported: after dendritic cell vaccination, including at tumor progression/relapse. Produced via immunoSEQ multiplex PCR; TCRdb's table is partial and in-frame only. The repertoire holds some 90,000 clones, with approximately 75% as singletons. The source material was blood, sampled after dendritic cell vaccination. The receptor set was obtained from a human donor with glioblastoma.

The CDR3 nucleotides read TGTGCCTGGAGTGTATCCAGGGGGAGCAATCAGCCCCAGCATTTT. Amino acids: CAWSVSRGSNQPQHF. The chain recombines TRBV30 with TRBJ1-5; TRBD1 matches at 7 bases. This CDR3 is 15 amino acids long. After removal of 0 bases from V and 1 base from J, the junction contained 3 bases not matched to a gene. The V gene's germline CDR1 is GTSNPN and CDR2 SVGIG (reference sequence).

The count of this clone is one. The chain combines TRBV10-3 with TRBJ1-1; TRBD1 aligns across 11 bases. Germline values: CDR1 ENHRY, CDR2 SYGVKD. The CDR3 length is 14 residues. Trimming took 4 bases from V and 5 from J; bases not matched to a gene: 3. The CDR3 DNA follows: TGTGCCATCAGTGTGGGACAGGGGGTGACTGAAGCTTTCTTT. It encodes CAISVGQGVTEAFF.

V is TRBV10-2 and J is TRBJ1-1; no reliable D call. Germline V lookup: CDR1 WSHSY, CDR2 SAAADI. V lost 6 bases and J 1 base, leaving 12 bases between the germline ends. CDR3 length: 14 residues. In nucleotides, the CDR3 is TGCGCCAGCAGCGTTCTCAGTGGGAACACTGAAGCTTTCTTT. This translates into CASSVLSGNTEAFF.

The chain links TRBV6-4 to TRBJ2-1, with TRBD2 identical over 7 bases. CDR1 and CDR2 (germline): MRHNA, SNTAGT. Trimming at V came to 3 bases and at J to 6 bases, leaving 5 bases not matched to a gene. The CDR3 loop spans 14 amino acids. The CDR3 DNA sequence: TGTGCCAGCAGTGATCAGGGAGGGTCCAATGAGCAGTTCTTC. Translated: CASSDQGGSNEQFF.

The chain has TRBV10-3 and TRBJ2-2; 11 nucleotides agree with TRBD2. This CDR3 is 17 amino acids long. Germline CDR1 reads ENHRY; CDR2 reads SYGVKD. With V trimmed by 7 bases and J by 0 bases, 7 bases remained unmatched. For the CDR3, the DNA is TGTGCCATCACTGCGACTAGCGGGAATACGAACACCGGGGAGCTGTTTTTT. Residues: CAITATSGNTNTGELFF.

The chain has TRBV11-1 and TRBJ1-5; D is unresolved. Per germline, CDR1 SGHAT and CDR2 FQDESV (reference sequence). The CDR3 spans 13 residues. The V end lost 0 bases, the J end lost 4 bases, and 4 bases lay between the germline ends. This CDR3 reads CASSLAGNQPQHF. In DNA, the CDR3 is TGTGCCAGCAGCTTAGCCGGGAATCAGCCCCAGCATTTT.

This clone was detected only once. The CDR3 sequence: CASSVRGGTEAFF. The CDR3 DNA follows: TGTGCCAGCAGCGTAAGGGGGGGGACTGAAGCTTTCTTT. The V gene is TRBV7-8, the J gene TRBJ1-1; D is perhaps TRBD1 (6 bases). The CDR3 is made up of 13 amino acids. Trimming cost V 5 bases and J 5 bases, with 12 bases left between them. Germline values: CDR1 SGHVS, CDR2 FQNEAQ.

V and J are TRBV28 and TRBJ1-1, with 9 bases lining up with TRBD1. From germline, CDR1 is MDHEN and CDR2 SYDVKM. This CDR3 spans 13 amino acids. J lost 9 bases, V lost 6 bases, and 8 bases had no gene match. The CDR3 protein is CASSRPGQGKAFF. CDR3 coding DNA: TGTGCCAGCAGCCGACCGGGACAGGGCAAAGCTTTCTTT.

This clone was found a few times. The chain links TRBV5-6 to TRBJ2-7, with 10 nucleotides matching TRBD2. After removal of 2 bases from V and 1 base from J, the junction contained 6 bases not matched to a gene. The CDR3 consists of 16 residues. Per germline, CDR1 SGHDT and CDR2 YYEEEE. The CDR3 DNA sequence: TGTGCCAGCAGCTTTTTCCCTAGCGGGAGTTCCTACGAGCAGTACGTC. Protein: CASSFFPSGSSYEQYV.

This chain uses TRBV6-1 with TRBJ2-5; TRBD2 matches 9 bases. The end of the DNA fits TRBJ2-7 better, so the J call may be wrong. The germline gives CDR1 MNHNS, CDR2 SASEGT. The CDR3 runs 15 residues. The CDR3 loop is CASRSGGTYPYEQYF. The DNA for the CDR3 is TGTGCCAGCAGGAGCGGGGGGACGTACCCCTACGAGCAGTACTTC.

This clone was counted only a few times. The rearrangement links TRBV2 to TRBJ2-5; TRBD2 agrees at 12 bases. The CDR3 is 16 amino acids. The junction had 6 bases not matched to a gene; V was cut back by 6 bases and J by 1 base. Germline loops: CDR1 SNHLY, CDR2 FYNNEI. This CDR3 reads CASRPSGGALQETQYF. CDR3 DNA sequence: TGTGCCAGCAGGCCTAGCGGGGGGGCGCTCCAAGAGACCCAGTACTTC.

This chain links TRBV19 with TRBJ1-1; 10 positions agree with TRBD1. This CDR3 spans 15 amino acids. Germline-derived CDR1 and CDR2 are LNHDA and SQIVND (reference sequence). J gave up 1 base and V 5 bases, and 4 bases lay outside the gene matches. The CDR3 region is CASSQRQGANTEAFF. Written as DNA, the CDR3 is TGTGCCAGTAGTCAACGACAGGGGGCGAACACTGAAGCTTTCTTT.

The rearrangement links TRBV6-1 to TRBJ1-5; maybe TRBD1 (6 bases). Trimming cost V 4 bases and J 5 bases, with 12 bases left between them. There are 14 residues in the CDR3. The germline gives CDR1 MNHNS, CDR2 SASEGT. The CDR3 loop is CASSGSGDHQPQHF. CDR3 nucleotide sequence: TGTGCCAGCAGTGGATCAGGGGACCATCAGCCCCAGCATTTT.

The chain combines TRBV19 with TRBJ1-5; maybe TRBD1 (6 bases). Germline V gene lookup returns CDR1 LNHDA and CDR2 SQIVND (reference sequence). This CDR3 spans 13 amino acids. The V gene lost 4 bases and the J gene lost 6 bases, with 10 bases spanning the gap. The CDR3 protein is CASSRTEGQPQHF. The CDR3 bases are TGTGCCAGTAGTAGGACAGAAGGTCAGCCCCAGCATTTT.

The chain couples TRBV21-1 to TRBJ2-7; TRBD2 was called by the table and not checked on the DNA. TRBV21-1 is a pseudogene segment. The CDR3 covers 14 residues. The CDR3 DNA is TGTGCCAGCATTAGCGGGACCCCCTCCTACGAGCAGTACGTC. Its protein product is CASISGTPSYEQYV.

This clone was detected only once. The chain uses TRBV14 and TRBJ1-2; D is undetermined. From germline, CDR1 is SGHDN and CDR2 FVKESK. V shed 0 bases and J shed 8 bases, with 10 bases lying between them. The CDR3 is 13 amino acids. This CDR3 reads CASSQDLQYGYTF. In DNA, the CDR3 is TGTGCCAGCAGCCAAGATTTACAGTACGGCTACACCTTC. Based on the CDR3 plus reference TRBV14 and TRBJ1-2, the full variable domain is EAGVTQFPSHSVIEKGQTVTLRCDPISGHDNLYWYRRVMGKEIKFLLHFVKESKQDESGMPNNRFLAERTGGTYSTLKVQPAELEDSGVYFCASSQDLQYGYTFGSGTRLTVV.

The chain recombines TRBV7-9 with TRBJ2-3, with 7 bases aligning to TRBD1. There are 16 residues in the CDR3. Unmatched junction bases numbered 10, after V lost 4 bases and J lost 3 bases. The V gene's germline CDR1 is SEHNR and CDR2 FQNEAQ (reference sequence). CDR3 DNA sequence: TGTGCCAGCAGCTCGTTGACAGGGAAGGGAACAGATACGCAGTATTTT. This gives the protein CASSSLTGKGTDTQYF.

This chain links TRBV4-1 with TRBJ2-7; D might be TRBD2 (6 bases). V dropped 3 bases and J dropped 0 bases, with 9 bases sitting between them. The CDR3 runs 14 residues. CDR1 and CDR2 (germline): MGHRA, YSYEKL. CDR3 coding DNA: TGCGCCAGCAGCCAGTGGGACTTCTCCTACGAGCAGTACGTC. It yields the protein CASSQWDFSYEQYV.

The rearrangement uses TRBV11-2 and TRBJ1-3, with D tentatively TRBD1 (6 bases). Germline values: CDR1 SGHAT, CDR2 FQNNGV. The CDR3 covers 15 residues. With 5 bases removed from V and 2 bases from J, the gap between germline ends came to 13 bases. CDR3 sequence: CASSHFSGAGNTIYF. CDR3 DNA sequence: TGTGCCAGCAGCCATTTCTCAGGGGCTGGAAACACCATATATTTT.

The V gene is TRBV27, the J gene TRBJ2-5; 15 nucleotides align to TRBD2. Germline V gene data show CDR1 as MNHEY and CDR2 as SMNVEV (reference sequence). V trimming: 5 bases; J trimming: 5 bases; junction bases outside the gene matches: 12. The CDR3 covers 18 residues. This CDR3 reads CASSIRTSGGAAMETQYF. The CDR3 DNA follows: TGTGCCAGCAGTATCCGGACTAGCGGGGGGGCCGCGATGGAGACCCAGTACTTC.

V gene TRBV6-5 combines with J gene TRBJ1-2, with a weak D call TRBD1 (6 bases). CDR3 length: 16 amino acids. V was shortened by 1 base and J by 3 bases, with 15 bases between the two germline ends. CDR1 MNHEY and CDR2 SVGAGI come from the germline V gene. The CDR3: CASSYWGSGVDYGYTF. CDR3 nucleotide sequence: TGTGCCAGCAGTTACTGGGGGTCAGGGGTTGACTATGGCTACACCTTC.